This entry lists 22 T cell receptor beta chains sequenced from one sample in a study of CD8+ T cells in alopecia areata. Treatment of the sample: oral pan-JAK inhibitor, 5-10 mg twice daily. As the sequencing template, cDNA was produced by extracting RNA and reverse transcribing it. Repertoires were generated with immunoSEQ multiplex PCR, while TCRdb's copy carries only in-frame clones and drops some. The repertoire holds 170,000 or so clones, with about 60% as singletons. Sequenced material: CD8+ T cells sorted from blood, taken at week 24, from a patient treated with tofacitinib. The receptors were sampled from a human donor with alopecia areata.

This clone has only a few counts. V usage is TRBV7-9 and J usage is TRBJ2-5; 8 positions agree with TRBD1. This CDR3 comprises 14 residues. The V gene's germline CDR1 is SEHNR and CDR2 FQNEAQ (reference sequence). Trimming took 7 bases from V and 5 from J; bases not matched to a gene: 9. The CDR3: CASMGRGRRETQYF. CDR3 DNA: TGTGCCAGCATGGGCAGGGGGCGTCGGGAGACCCAGTACTTC. The full variable domain, with the rest looked up from reference TRBV7-9 and TRBJ2-5, is DTGVSQNPRHKITKRGQNVTFRCDPISEHNRLYWYRQTLGQGPEFLTYFQNEAQLEKSRLLSDRFSAERPKGSFSTLEIQRTEQGDSAMYLCASMGRGRRETQYFGPGTRLLVL.

This chain links TRBV7-9 with TRBJ1-4; TRBD1 might be the D (6 bases). The CDR3 extends over 14 amino acids. Germline V lookup: CDR1 SEHNR, CDR2 FQNEAQ (reference sequence). V was pared by 6 bases and J by 4 bases, with 12 bases between. The CDR3 reads CASRSGVDNEKLFF. The CDR3 DNA reads TGTGCCAGCAGGTCAGGGGTGGATAATGAAAAACTGTTTTTT.

V usage is TRBV11-2 and J usage is TRBJ2-1; TRBD2 agrees at 10 bases. The CDR3 extends over 15 amino acids. With 2 bases clipped from V and 4 bases from J, the junction kept 2 bases outside the gene matches. Germline-derived CDR1 and CDR2 are SGHAT and FQNNGV. The CDR3 is CASSLSGGAYNEQFF. The DNA for the CDR3 is TGTGCCAGCAGCTTAAGCGGGGGGGCTTACAATGAGCAGTTCTTC.

This clone was seen just once. This rearrangement joins TRBV30 to TRBJ1-6; D ambiguous. The germline gives CDR1 GTSNPN, CDR2 SVGIG (reference sequence). V lost 4 bases, J lost 10 bases, and 11 bases lay in between. The CDR3 has 12 residues. This chain's CDR3 is CAWMSVGSPLHF. The CDR3 DNA sequence: TGTGCCTGGATGTCGGTAGGATCACCCCTCCACTTT.

This chain connects TRBV2 to TRBJ2-1; no clear D. V was pared by 10 bases and J by 2 bases, with 9 bases between. CDR3 length: 12 residues. Germline assignment: CDR1 SNHLY and CDR2 FYNNEI. Here the CDR3 reads CAITSAYNEQFF. The DNA of the CDR3 is TGTGCCATTACGTCCGCCTACAATGAGCAGTTCTTC.

The genes are TRBV30 and TRBJ2-7; 7 bases are a match to TRBD2. V lost 2 bases to trimming and J lost 5 bases; unmatched junction nucleotides: 12. Germline CDR1 is GTSNPN and CDR2 is SVGIG (reference sequence). This CDR3 comprises 15 residues. CDR3 sequence (DNA): TGTGCCTGGAGTAGAGAGCGGGACGGCGCCGACGAGCAGTACTTC. Translated: CAWSRERDGADEQYF.

The chain combines TRBV29-1 with TRBJ2-7; TRBD1 aligns across 7 bases. Trimming took 6 bases from V and 3 from J; bases not matched to a gene: 5. This CDR3 region has 12 residues. Per the germline V gene, CDR1 is SQVTM and CDR2 is ANQGSEA. CDR3 bases: TGCAGCGTGGGACAGTTTGGCTACGAGCAGTACTTC. Translating it yields CSVGQFGYEQYF.

This clone was recorded a few times. The chain is built from TRBV29-1 and TRBJ2-7; D is perhaps TRBD1 (5 bases). The length of the CDR3 is 16 residues. Germline V gene lookup returns CDR1 SQVTM and CDR2 ANQGSEA. V lost 5 bases and J lost 3, with 23 bases in between. CDR3 sequence reads: CSVLRFLGARLYEQYF. The DNA for the CDR3 is TGCAGCGTTCTTAGGTTTTTAGGGGCCCGACTCTACGAGCAGTACTTC.

The gene calls are TRBV7-9 and TRBJ2-2; TRBD2 matches at 8 bases. Looked up from germline, CDR1 is SEHNR and CDR2 is FQNEAQ (reference sequence). V was pared by 8 bases and J by 6 bases, with 2 bases of the junction left unmatched. The length of the CDR3 is 12 residues. The CDR3 DNA sequence: TGTGCCAGCCCCGGGGGGGCCGGGGAGCTGTTTTTT. It translates to CASPGGAGELFF.

The chain combines TRBV2 with TRBJ2-5; 7 positions match TRBD1. The trim removed 4 bases at V and 1 base at J, leaving 3 bases unmatched. There are 14 residues in the CDR3. Per germline, CDR1 SNHLY and CDR2 FYNNEI. The CDR3 DNA is TGTGCCAGCAGTGGATGGGACAGCCAAGAGACCCAGTACTTC. It is translated as CASSGWDSQETQYF.

This clone has a handful of counts. The chain joins TRBV9 to TRBJ1-1; TRBD1 agrees at 12 bases. Germline CDR1 reads SGDLS; CDR2 reads YYNGEE. V lost 3 bases to trimming and J lost 4 bases; unmatched junction nucleotides: 4. CDR3 length: 15 amino acids. CDR3 DNA: TGTGCCAGCAGCGCGGGACAGGGGGCAATCACTGAAGCTTTCTTT. This codes for CASSAGQGAITEAFF.

This chain connects TRBV7-2 to TRBJ2-5; the match to TRBD2 covers 8 bases. The DNA matches TRBJ2-7 better at its end, which makes the J call doubtful. Germline lookup yields CDR1 SGHTA and CDR2 FQGNSA. This CDR3 comprises 15 residues. CDR3 nucleotides: TGTGCCAGCAGCCCTAGCGGGTACTCAACCTACGAGCAGTACTTC. It yields the protein CASSPSGYSTYEQYF.

This clone showed up just once. This specimen includes other DNA sequences encoding the same CDR3. This chain links TRBV4-1 with TRBJ1-2; D is uncertain. Germline CDR1 and CDR2: MGHRA and YSYEKL. This CDR3 is 14 amino acids long. V dropped 4 bases and J dropped 2 bases, with 11 bases sitting between them. CDR3 nucleotides: TGCGCCAGCAGCCCCCGGACGGGCAACTATGGCTACACCTTC. Protein product: CASSPRTGNYGYTF.

This clone has only one observation. This sequence joins TRBV7-2 and TRBJ2-6; D possibly matches TRBD1 or TRBD2 (5 bases each). The CDR3 covers 17 residues. Between the trimmed V and J ends, which lost 4 bases and 5 bases, there was a span of 18 bases. Looked up from germline, CDR1 is SGHTA and CDR2 is FQGNSA. The DNA of the CDR3 is TGTGCCAGCAGCTCCACCTTGGGGGTTTATAGGGCCAACGTCCTGACTTTC. Translation: CASSSTLGVYRANVLTF. Combining the CDR3 with reference TRBV7-2 and TRBJ2-6 gives the whole variable domain GAGVSQSPSNKVTEKGKDVELRCDPISGHTALYWYRQSLGQGLEFLIYFQGNSAPDKSGLPSDRFSAERTGGSVSTLTIQRTQQEDSAVYLCASSSTLGVYRANVLTFGAGSRLTVL.

The V call is TRBV5-6, the J call TRBJ2-5, with TRBD1 as a possible D gene (7 bases). The CDR3 extends over 14 amino acids. Between the trimmed V and J ends, which lost 0 bases and 4 bases, there was a span of 10 bases. CDR1 SGHDT and CDR2 YYEEEE come from the germline V gene. CDR3 in amino acids: CASSLAGGTETQYF. CDR3 sequence (DNA): TGTGCCAGCAGCTTGGCAGGGGGGACAGAGACCCAGTACTTC. Combining the CDR3 with reference TRBV5-6 and TRBJ2-5 gives the whole variable domain DAGVTQSPTHLIKTRGQQVTLRCSPKSGHDTVSWYQQALGQGPQFIFQYYEEEERQRGNFPDRFSGHQFPNYSSELNVNALLLGDSALYLCASSLAGGTETQYFGPGTRLLVL.

V gene TRBV5-1 combines with J gene TRBJ2-1, with 9 nucleotides matching TRBD1. This CDR3 has 15 amino acids. The V and J ends lost 4 bases and 1 base, in that order; junction bases with no gene match: 3. Germline CDR1 reads SGHRS; CDR2 reads YFSETQ. Here the CDR3 reads CASSPDRGSYNEQFF. The DNA of the CDR3 is TGCGCCAGCAGCCCTGACAGGGGGTCCTACAATGAGCAGTTCTTC.

The chain is built from TRBV29-1 and TRBJ2-1; no clear D gene. CDR1 is SQVTM and CDR2 is ANQGSEA in the germline V gene. The CDR3 length is 10 residues. Trimming shortened V by 1 base and J by 9 bases, and 4 bases separated the two germline ends. DNA for the CDR3: TGCAGCGTTGAAGGACGTGAGCAGTTCTTC. Translating it yields CSVEGREQFF.

The J gene is TRBJ2-1, the V gene TRBV7-9; D assignment may be TRBD1 or TRBD2 (5 bases each). V lost 6 bases and J 8 bases, leaving 14 bases between the germline ends. CDR3 size: 13 residues. CDR1 and CDR2 (germline): SEHNR, FQNEAQ (reference sequence). CDR3 sequence (DNA): TGTGCCAGCAGTACGGCGTTGGGGGATGAGCAGTTCTTC. Translated: CASSTALGDEQFF.

The count of this clone is one. The chain recombines TRBV15 with TRBJ1-5, with D maybe TRBD1 (5 bases). This CDR3 has 12 residues. Germline-derived CDR1 and CDR2 are LNHNV and YYDKDF (reference sequence). V gave up 8 bases and J gave up 3 bases, with 8 bases separating them. The CDR3 loop reads CATGQVNQPQHF. The CDR3 DNA is TGTGCCACCGGACAAGTCAATCAGCCCCAGCATTTT.

The chain couples TRBV27 to TRBJ2-1, with D hard to call. V lost 5 bases, J lost 8 bases, and 10 bases lay in between. The germline gives CDR1 MNHEY, CDR2 SMNVEV (reference sequence). The CDR3 runs 12 residues. In DNA, the CDR3 is TGTGCCAGCAGTATAAGTGGTTATGAGCAGTTCTTC. Amino acids: CASSISGYEQFF.

This clone was detected once. The rearrangement joins TRBV28 to TRBJ2-3; 11 bases agree with TRBD2. This CDR3 is 15 amino acids long. The germline CDR1 and CDR2 sequences are MDHEN and SYDVKM. V dropped 10 bases and J dropped 3; count of bases not matched to a gene: 9. The CDR3 coding sequence is TGTGCCACTTATCAGGGACTAGCGGCTACAGATACGCAGTATTTT. This translates into CATYQGLAATDTQYF. The whole variable domain, remainder taken from reference TRBV28 and TRBJ2-3, is DVKVTQSSRYLVKRTGEKVFLECVQDMDHENMFWYRQDPGLGLRLIYFSYDVKMKEKGDIPEGYSVSREKKERFSLILESASTNQTSMYLCATYQGLAATDTQYFGPGTRLTVL.

This chain joins TRBV4-1 and TRBJ1-1; D is ambiguous. This CDR3 contains 13 residues. Germline V gene lookup returns CDR1 MGHRA and CDR2 YSYEKL. Deletions cut 0 bases from V and 6 bases from J, with 8 bases between. This CDR3 is CASSQDLIAEAFF. CDR3 sequence (DNA): TGCGCCAGCAGCCAAGATCTCATCGCTGAAGCTTTCTTT.